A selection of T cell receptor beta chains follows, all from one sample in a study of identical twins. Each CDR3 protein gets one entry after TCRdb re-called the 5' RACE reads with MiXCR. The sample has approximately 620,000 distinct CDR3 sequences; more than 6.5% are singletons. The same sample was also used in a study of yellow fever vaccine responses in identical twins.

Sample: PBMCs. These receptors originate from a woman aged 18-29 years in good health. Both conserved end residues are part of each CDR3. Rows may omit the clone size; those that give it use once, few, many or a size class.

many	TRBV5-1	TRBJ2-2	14	CASSYWQPDGELFF
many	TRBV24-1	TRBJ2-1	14	CATSRDGTYNEQFF
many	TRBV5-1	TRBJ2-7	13	CASSLDRVYEQYF
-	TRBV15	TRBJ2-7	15	CATSRDLAGANEQYF
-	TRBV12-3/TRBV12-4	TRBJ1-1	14	CASSLGTMNTEAFF
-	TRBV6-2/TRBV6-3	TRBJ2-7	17	CASSYSSPPRQAYEQYF
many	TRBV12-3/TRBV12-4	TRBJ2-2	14	CASSLTGITGELFF
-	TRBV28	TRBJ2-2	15	CASSPGDRVGGELFF
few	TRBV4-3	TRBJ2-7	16	CASSQEDRGGSYEQYF
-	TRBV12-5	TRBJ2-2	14	CASALRSVAGELFF
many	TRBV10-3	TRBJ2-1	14	CAISHSGGVTEQFF
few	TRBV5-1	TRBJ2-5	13	CASHGGPQETQYF
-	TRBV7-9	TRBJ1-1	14	CASSFLQGNTEAFF
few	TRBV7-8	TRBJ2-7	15	CASSLEAGRTYEQYF
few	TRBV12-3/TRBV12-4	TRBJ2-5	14	CASSTGTGSQTQYF
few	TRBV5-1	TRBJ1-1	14	CASSGGQGDTEAFF
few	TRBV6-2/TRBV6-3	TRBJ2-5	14	CASSYTGTQETQYF
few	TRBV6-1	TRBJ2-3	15	CASRGTGGHTDTQYF
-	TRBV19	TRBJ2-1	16	CASSPGQVRGYNEQFF
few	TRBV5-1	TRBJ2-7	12	CASSAGTGAQYF
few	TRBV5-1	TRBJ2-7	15	CASSTDSAVAYEQYF
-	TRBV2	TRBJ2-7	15	CASSRGRVLDYEQYF
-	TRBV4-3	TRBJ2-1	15	CASSQGPGGLYEQFF
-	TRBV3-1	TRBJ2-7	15	CASSQEGTGVGEQYF
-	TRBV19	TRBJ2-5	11	CASSLGESQYF
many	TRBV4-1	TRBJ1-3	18	CASSHGFGGLFGGNTIYF
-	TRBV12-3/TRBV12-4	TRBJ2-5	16	CASSLGSQTWRETQYF
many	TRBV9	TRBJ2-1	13	CASSVGPYNEQFF
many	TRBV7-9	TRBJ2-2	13	CASSLGGSGELFF
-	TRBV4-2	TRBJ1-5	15	CASSQDPRGDQPQHF
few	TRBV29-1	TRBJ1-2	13	CSVEDRDSYGYTF
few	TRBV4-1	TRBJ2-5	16	CASSQARGTSVETQYF
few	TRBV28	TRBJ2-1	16	CASTRTTSGGYNEQFF
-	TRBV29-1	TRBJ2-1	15	CSATSGITPYNEQFF
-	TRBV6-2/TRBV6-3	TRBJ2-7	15	CASSFPQGGPAEQYF
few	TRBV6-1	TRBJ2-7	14	CASSEMYFSYEQYF
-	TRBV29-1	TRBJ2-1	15	CSVPSGDGPYNEQFF
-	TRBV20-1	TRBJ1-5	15	CSARVGNGAYQPQHF
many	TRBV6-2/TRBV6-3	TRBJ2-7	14	CASSFWDRESEQYF
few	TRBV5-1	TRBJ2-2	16	CASSSSLAGETGELFF
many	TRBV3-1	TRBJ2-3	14	CASSQDKVQPTQYF
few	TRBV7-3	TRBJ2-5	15	CASSTQRDGQETQYF
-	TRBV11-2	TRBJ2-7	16	CASSPPRMGEGYEQYF
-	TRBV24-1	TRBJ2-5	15	CATSDPGPYQETQYF
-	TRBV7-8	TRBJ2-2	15	CATSLTGTGTGELFF
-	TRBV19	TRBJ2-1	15	CASSKGQQSYNEQFF
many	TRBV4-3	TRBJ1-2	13	CASSQWAGAGYTF
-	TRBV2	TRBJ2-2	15	CASSETRALTGELFF
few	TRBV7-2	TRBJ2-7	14	CASSFRDRVHEQYF
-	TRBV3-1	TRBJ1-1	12	CASSQDWHEAFF
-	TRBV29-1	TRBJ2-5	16	CSVEDRRGPSGESQYF
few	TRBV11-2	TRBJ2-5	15	CASSFFGGAIETQYF
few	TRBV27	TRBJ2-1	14	CASSYPGGRNEQFF
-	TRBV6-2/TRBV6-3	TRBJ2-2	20	CASSTLAGTGPNSNTGELFF
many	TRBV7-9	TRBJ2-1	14	CASSLFLAGNEQFF
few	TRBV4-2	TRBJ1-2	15	CASSQDGTGNYGYTF
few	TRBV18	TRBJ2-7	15	CASSPSRGISYEQYF
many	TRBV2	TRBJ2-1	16	CASRGPSGSSYNEQFF
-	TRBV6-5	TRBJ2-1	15	CASSYFASGHNEQFF
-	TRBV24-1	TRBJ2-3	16	CATSDFSATATDTQYF